The text below deals with one T cell receptor (beta chain). Generated by immunoSEQ multiplex PCR, the TCRdb table keeps only in-frame clones and is missing some. This sample has under 70,000 clones; 79% occur once, and the top ten carry about a quarter. The sample belongs to a study of T cell responses to AZD1222 COVID-19 vaccine. Sequences were derived from peripheral blood, sampled on day 0 of MenACWY control vaccination. This receptor was taken from an adult in good health.

CDR3 sequence reads: CASSSEGHRDLFF. The CDR3 nucleotides are TGTGCCAGCAGCTCCGAGGGACACAGGGACTTGTTTTTT. The chain couples TRBV11-1 to TRBJ1-4, with TRBD1 as a possible D gene (6 bases). The CDR3 has 13 residues. CDR1 SGHAT and CDR2 FQDESV come from the germline V gene (reference sequence). The V gene lost 4 bases and the J gene lost 15 bases, with 18 bases spanning the gap.